Below are 22 T cell receptor beta chains sequenced from a single sample in a study of OX40 agonist ivuxolimab in advanced cancers. Using immunoSEQ multiplex PCR, the repertoire was profiled, and TCRdb retains in-frame clones only, with some absent. This sample has approximately 61,000 clones, with approximately 89% found just once. The sample in question was CD4+ or CD8+ T cells sorted from blood, obtained in a trial of the OX40 agonist ivuxolimab. The receptors shown here come from an adult with an advanced solid tumor such as melanoma, head and neck, liver or kidney cancer.

The rearrangement uses TRBV9 and TRBJ1-1; D is undetermined. The germline gives CDR1 SGDLS, CDR2 YYNGEE. The CDR3 has 13 amino acids. Trimming took off 0 bases at V and 6 bases at J, with 9 bases between the two ends. This CDR3 is CASSVGANPEAFF. The CDR3 nucleotides read TGTGCCAGCAGCGTAGGGGCAAATCCTGAAGCTTTCTTT.

The rearrangement joins TRBV5-1 to TRBJ1-1; TRBD1 is a possible D gene (6 bases). Trimming removed 0 bases from V and 1 base from J, with 7 bases in between. The CDR3 spans 14 residues. Germline lookup yields CDR1 SGHRS and CDR2 YFSETQ. The DNA of the CDR3 is TGCGCCAGCAGCTTGGAGACAGGGAACACTGAAGCTTTCTTT. Amino acids: CASSLETGNTEAFF.

The CDR3 is CASTSGEDTEAFF. Here the CDR3 DNA reads TGTGCCAGCACGTCAGGGGAGGACACTGAAGCTTTCTTT. V usage is TRBV7-9 and J usage is TRBJ1-1, with a weak D call TRBD1 (6 bases). The CDR3 length is 13 residues. Germline-derived CDR1 and CDR2 are SEHNR and FQNEAQ (reference sequence). Deletions cut 7 bases from V and 3 bases from J, with 12 bases between.

The chain is built from TRBV5-6 and TRBJ2-5; the match to TRBD1 covers 10 bases. V was clipped by 2 bases and J by 5 bases; unmatched bases: 9. Germline lookup yields CDR1 SGHDT and CDR2 YYEEEE. The CDR3 totals 16 residues. The CDR3 region has the DNA TGTGCCAGCAGCTTTGTGGGACAGGGGATTGGGGAGACCCAGTACTTC. Translated, it gives CASSFVGQGIGETQYF.

J is TRBJ2-3 and V is TRBV5-3, with 10 bases lining up with TRBD2. TRBV5-3 belongs to the ORF category, with a function that is uncertain. This CDR3 contains 15 residues. V lost 8 bases, J lost 3 bases, and 9 bases stayed unmatched. The CDR3 coding sequence is TGTGCCAGCAGCAACCCTAGCGGGGGAACAGATACGCAGTATTTT. This codes for CASSNPSGGTDTQYF.

The rearrangement uses TRBV27 and TRBJ1-2, with TRBD1 as a possible D gene (5 bases). CDR1 and CDR2 (germline): MNHEY, SMNVEV (reference sequence). The CDR3 is made up of 11 amino acids. V was cut by 5 bases and J by 8 bases, with 9 bases left in between. The DNA for the CDR3 is TGTGCCAGCAGTGGGGGTGGGGGCTACACCTTC. It specifies CASSGGGGYTF.

The chain is built from TRBV6-5 and TRBJ2-2; TRBD2 aligns across 9 bases. V lost 2 bases to trimming and J lost 7 bases; unmatched junction nucleotides: 8. Germline CDR1 MNHEY, CDR2 SVGAGI. CDR3 length: 16 residues. Written as DNA, the CDR3 is TGTGCCAGCAGTTACGAGACTAGCGGTGAGGTCGGGGAGCTGTTTTTT. It specifies CASSYETSGEVGELFF.

This chain joins TRBV5-1 and TRBJ2-1; 10 positions agree with TRBD2. Germline CDR1 reads SGHRS; CDR2 reads YFSETQ. The junction had 3 bases not matched to a gene; V was cut back by 2 bases and J by 4 bases. The CDR3 spans 15 residues. This CDR3 is CASSLAGGQYNEQFF. CDR3 nucleotide sequence: TGCGCCAGCAGCTTAGCGGGGGGGCAGTACAATGAGCAGTTCTTC.

This clone was seen once. The chain carries TRBV25-1 and TRBJ2-2; 7 bases map to TRBD1. J gave up 3 bases and V 1 base, and 8 bases lay outside the gene matches. This CDR3 contains 17 residues. From germline, CDR1 is MGHDK and CDR2 SYGVNS. The DNA for the CDR3 is TGTGCCAGCAGTGAATTAGAGGACAGGACTTACACCGGGGAGCTGTTTTTT. It specifies CASSELEDRTYTGELFF. The full variable domain, its missing parts supplied by reference TRBV25-1 and TRBJ2-2, is EADIYQTPRYLVIGTGKKITLECSQTMGHDKMYWYQQDPGMELHLIHYSYGVNSTEKGDLSSESTVSRIRTEHFPLTLESARPSHTSQYLCASSELEDRTYTGELFFGEGSRLTVL.

The CDR3 loop is CAWSTNPGQGRTEAFF. CDR3 DNA: TGTGCCTGGAGTACAAATCCGGGACAGGGAAGAACTGAAGCTTTCTTT. The chain joins TRBV30 to TRBJ1-1; 9 bases are shared with TRBD1. CDR1 and CDR2 from the germline V gene are GTSNPN and SVGIG (reference sequence). The CDR3 is 16 amino acids. J was trimmed by 5 bases and V by 2 bases; bases with no gene match: 12.

V and J are TRBV10-3 and TRBJ2-3, with 7 bases identical to TRBD2. The CDR3 spans 16 residues. V trimming: 0 bases; J trimming: 5 bases; junction bases outside the gene matches: 8. Per germline, CDR1 ENHRY and CDR2 SYGVKD. The CDR3 is CAISESGGGPGDTQYF. The CDR3 coding sequence is TGTGCCATCAGTGAGTCTGGGGGGGGTCCTGGAGATACGCAGTATTTT.

This chain connects TRBV11-2 to TRBJ2-1; the match to TRBD2 covers 7 bases. V was pared by 4 bases and J by 0 bases, with 6 bases of the junction left unmatched. CDR3 size: 16 residues. Germline V lookup: CDR1 SGHAT, CDR2 FQNNGV. This chain's CDR3 is CASSYYGGSSYNEQFF. CDR3 nucleotides: TGTGCCAGCAGCTACTATGGCGGGAGCTCCTACAATGAGCAGTTCTTC.

This chain connects TRBV6-5 to TRBJ1-2; D is ambiguous. V lost 8 bases and J lost 6, with 7 bases in between. This CDR3 has 10 amino acids. Per germline, CDR1 MNHEY and CDR2 SVGAGI. As DNA, the CDR3 is TGTGCCAGCCCCCTCAATGGCTACACCTTC. This gives the protein CASPLNGYTF.

This clone occurred once. The rearrangement uses TRBV6-1 and TRBJ2-5; TRBD2 might be the D (5 bases). The CDR3 contains 13 residues. The germline V and J ends were trimmed by 3 bases and 3 bases, with 8 bases remaining between them. CDR1 is MNHNS and CDR2 is SASEGT in the germline V gene. CDR3 nucleotide sequence: TGTGCCAGCAGTGAGGACTGGAAAGAGACCCAGTACTTC. Amino acids: CASSEDWKETQYF.

The chain combines TRBV6-1 with TRBJ2-3; no firm D call. V was pared by 8 bases and J by 2 bases, with 11 bases between. There are 13 residues in the CDR3. Germline V gives CDR1 MNHNS, CDR2 SASEGT. CDR3 in amino acids: CASGWLFTDTQYF. Here the CDR3 DNA reads TGTGCCAGCGGTTGGTTGTTCACAGATACGCAGTATTTT.

The rearrangement links TRBV9 to TRBJ1-5; a weak D match, TRBD1 (5 bases). Germline V gene sequence: CDR1 SGDLS, CDR2 YYNGEE. This CDR3 has 14 residues. V gave up 5 bases and J gave up 5 bases, with 14 bases separating them. CDR3 sequence: CASSLGRGDQPQHF. Here the CDR3 DNA reads TGTGCCAGCAGTCTTGGACGAGGGGATCAGCCCCAGCATTTT.

For the CDR3, the DNA is TGTGCCAGCAGTTTTCAGAGGGTAACTGAAGCTTTCTTT. Translation: CASSFQRVTEAFF. The chain joins TRBV6-5 to TRBJ1-1, with D unclear. V dropped 4 bases and J dropped 5 bases, with 11 bases sitting between them. The germline V gene has CDR1 MNHEY and CDR2 SVGAGI. The CDR3 totals 13 residues.

V gene TRBV11-2 combines with J gene TRBJ1-6; possible D gene TRBD1, 6 bases. The CDR3 is 14 amino acids. V was shortened by 1 base and J by 10 bases, with 11 bases between the two germline ends. Germline loops: CDR1 SGHAT, CDR2 FQNNGV. The CDR3 coding sequence is TGTGCCAGCAGCTTAGTACAGGGCGGATCACCCCTCCACTTT. Amino acid sequence: CASSLVQGGSPLHF.

This clone was seen a handful of times. This chain uses TRBV19 with TRBJ2-7, with 7 bases fitting TRBD1. Germline CDR1 is LNHDA and CDR2 is SQIVND (reference sequence). The trim removed 4 bases at V and 3 bases at J, leaving 6 bases unmatched. This CDR3 spans 14 amino acids. CDR3 sequence (DNA): TGTGCCAGTAGTAGTCGGGACAGTTACTACGAGCAGTACTTC. This translates into CASSSRDSYYEQYF.

The gene calls are TRBV11-2 and TRBJ1-1; 7 bases agree with TRBD1. Trimming took 5 bases from V and 5 from J; bases not matched to a gene: 11. CDR3 size: 15 residues. The germline gives CDR1 SGHAT, CDR2 FQNNGV. In nucleotides, the CDR3 is TGTGCCAGCAGCCAAAAGACAGGGAGGGAAACTGAAGCTTTCTTT. Translated: CASSQKTGRETEAFF.

The chain carries TRBV10-3 and TRBJ2-3; D might be TRBD1 (5 bases). This CDR3 comprises 17 residues. The germline gives CDR1 ENHRY, CDR2 SYGVKD. Between the trimmed V and J ends, which lost 2 bases and 2 bases, there was a span of 17 bases. The CDR3 DNA sequence: TGTGCCATCAGTGAGCCTAAGGACACGACTTTCACAGATACGCAGTATTTT. Translation: CAISEPKDTTFTDTQYF.

The chain combines TRBV7-6 with TRBJ2-3; D is uncertain. The CDR3 contains 12 residues. Trimming stripped 5 bases from V and 5 bases from J, with 8 bases between. Germline CDR1 is SGHVS and CDR2 is FNYEAQ. CDR3 protein: CASSTTGDTQYF. CDR3 coding DNA: TGTGCCAGCAGCACCACGGGAGATACGCAGTATTTT.